This T cell receptor (beta chain) is from a study of CD8+CD57+ T cells in acquired aplastic anemia. In patients chosen for sequencing, flow cytometry had shown CD8+CD57+ cell expansion. Blood came from patients not yet given any therapy. Trimming cost V 11 bases and J 5 bases, with 15 bases left between them. Germline V lookup: CDR1 SEHNR, CDR2 FQNEAQ (reference sequence). CDR3 length: 12 amino acids. It was genomic DNA that served as the template for profiling TCR beta VDJ and CDR3. TCRdb re-called the reads with MiXCR, one entry per CDR3 protein. The sample includes under 350,000 distinct CDR3 sequences, 45% to 65% of them seen just once. As for this clonotype: Its antigen is not known.

General observations from the study: There were around 28 CD8+ CDR3 sequences that occurred in both patients and controls. No significant patient-versus-control difference appeared in CD8+ Simpson's diversity.

This receptor was taken from a human donor with aplastic anemia. The sample taken for sequencing was sorted CD4+, CD8+, or CD8+CD57+ T cells (not recorded which) from PBMCs. The chain links TRBV7-9 to TRBJ2-5, with a tentative D call TRBD2 (5 bases). The CDR3 DNA sequence: TGTGCCTCCCTCGTAAGCGGCGAGACCCAGTACTTC. Protein product: CASLVSGETQYF.